This is a list of T cell receptor beta chains from one sample in a study of blood T cell repertoires in COVID-19. Profiled with immunoSEQ multiplex PCR; TCRdb holds only in-frame clones, not every one. The sample records 200,000 to 250,000 clones, 88% being singletons. The sample was peripheral blood. All receptors come from a man aged 50 or older with COVID-19, enrolled during active disease. Each CDR3 is given without its conserved first and last residue. Each record gives: V gene, J gene, clone size, CDR3 protein. Expanded clones are given a class, and other clones once, few, many or no size at all.

V: TRBV6-6
J: TRBJ2-2
size: .
CDR3: ASSYGQGARTGELF

V: TRBV19
J: TRBJ2-1
size: .
CDR3: ATLGRGARHNEQF

V: TRBV5-1
J: TRBJ2-1
size: few
CDR3: ASSLGTSDNEQF

V: TRBV3-1/TRBV3-2
J: TRBJ2-7
size: .
CDR3: ASSQFPFSSGISNEQY

V: TRBV6-2/TRBV6-3
J: TRBJ2-5
size: .
CDR3: ASSPYSRGLAGVETQY

V: TRBV18
J: TRBJ2-5
size: .
CDR3: ASSPQGTETQY

V: TRBV5-6
J: TRBJ2-7
size: .
CDR3: ASTGPSGPGSYEQY

V: TRBV18
J: TRBJ2-5
size: .
CDR3: ASSPTRLGGLGGETQY

V: TRBV7-2
J: TRBJ2-1
size: .
CDR3: ASSFIRGNEQF

V: TRBV6-6
J: TRBJ2-5
size: .
CDR3: ASSHGEGRETQY

V: TRBV11-2
J: TRBJ2-1
size: .
CDR3: ASSSPGLAGAYNEQF

V: TRBV10-3
J: TRBJ2-7
size: .
CDR3: AISEPLAGRYEQY

V: TRBV2
J: TRBJ2-5
size: .
CDR3: ASSDRGKETQY

V: TRBV11-2
J: TRBJ1-1
size: .
CDR3: ASRSGQVKNTEAF

V: TRBV18
J: TRBJ1-1
size: .
CDR3: ASSPGNRDTEAF

V: TRBV24-1
J: TRBJ2-1
size: .
CDR3: ATSGPGQGREEQF

V: TRBV10-3
J: TRBJ2-2
size: .
CDR3: AISDPDRPTGELF

V: TRBV6-6
J: TRBJ1-1
size: .
CDR3: ASSYPPGQGETEAF

V: TRBV7-8
J: TRBJ2-1
size: .
CDR3: ASSQPAEGVTYNEQF

V: TRBV3-1/TRBV3-2
J: TRBJ1-2
size: .
CDR3: ASSLPWGGADGYT

V: TRBV19
J: TRBJ2-1
size: .
CDR3: ASSIVLGTGYNEQF

V: TRBV25-1
J: TRBJ2-7
size: .
CDR3: ASSGTGMNEQY

V: TRBV9
J: TRBJ2-5
size: .
CDR3: ASSPLTGDQETQY

V: TRBV5-1
J: TRBJ2-2
size: .
CDR3: ASSLVAGVGTGELF

V: TRBV20-1
J: TRBJ2-1
size: .
CDR3: SASTGLAGGPLSYNEQF

V: TRBV7-8
J: TRBJ2-7
size: .
CDR3: ASSLAGQSYEQY

V: TRBV21-1
J: TRBJ1-6
size: .
CDR3: ASSLSFADSGGPLH

V: TRBV11-2
J: TRBJ2-1
size: once
CDR3: ASSLDGLYNEQF

V: TRBV3-1/TRBV3-2
J: TRBJ2-3
size: .
CDR3: ASRAAGGQDTQY

V: TRBV27
J: TRBJ2-1
size: .
CDR3: ASSRGQSSYNEQF

V: TRBV18
J: TRBJ1-1
size: .
CDR3: ASSPGTGGLNTEAF